The 15 T cell receptor beta chains presented below share a single source sample, sequenced in a study of cytomegalovirus exposure and HLA in healthy donors. Clones were sequenced by immunoSEQ multiplex PCR, and TCRdb holds only the in-frame ones, with some missing. This table has some 250,000 clones, around 91% appearing once. The sequencing sample was made of PBMCs. These TCRs come from a woman aged 25 to 45 in good health and CMV-seronegative.

The chain recombines TRBV28 with TRBJ2-1; 7 nucleotides match TRBD2. This CDR3 region has 15 residues. Germline-derived CDR1 and CDR2 are MDHEN and SYDVKM. Trimming cost V 6 bases and J 4 bases; bases outside gene matches: 9. The DNA for the CDR3 is TGTGCCAGCAGCCCAATGGGGACTATATACAATGAGCAGTTCTTC. Translation gives CASSPMGTIYNEQFF.

V is TRBV2 and J is TRBJ2-7, with TRBD1 identical over 7 bases. Germline V gene lookup returns CDR1 SNHLY and CDR2 FYNNEI. The CDR3 totals 13 residues. Losses at the gene ends were 4 bases for V and 7 bases for J; bases not matched to a gene: 7. CDR3 protein: CASSGDSGWEQYF. The CDR3 DNA reads as TGTGCCAGCAGTGGGGACAGTGGCTGGGAGCAGTACTTC.

V and J are TRBV5-1 and TRBJ1-1; 10 bases map to TRBD1. The CDR3 runs to 14 residues. Trimming removed 5 bases from V and 4 bases from J; junction bases left unmatched: 5. CDR1 is SGHRS, CDR2 YFSETQ, per germline. In nucleotides, the CDR3 is TGCGCCAGCAGATTGACAGGGGGCGTCACTGAAGCTTTCTTT. Protein sequence: CASRLTGGVTEAFF.

The V gene is TRBV2, the J gene TRBJ1-2; D uncertain. V was clipped by 2 bases and J by 1 base, with 8 bases between them. Germline CDR1 is SNHLY and CDR2 is FYNNEI. This CDR3 has 14 residues. This chain's CDR3 is CASSETPNNYGYTF. The DNA for the CDR3 is TGTGCCAGCAGTGAAACCCCTAATAACTATGGCTACACCTTC.

The chain recombines TRBV5-1 with TRBJ2-3, with D possibly called TRBD1 or TRBD2 (5 bases each). The germline V gene has CDR1 SGHRS and CDR2 YFSETQ. V dropped 5 bases and J dropped 0 bases, with 7 bases sitting between them. The length of the CDR3 is 13 residues. The CDR3: CASSRDSTDTQYF. The CDR3 DNA is TGCGCCAGCAGTCGGGACAGCACAGATACGCAGTATTTT.

This clone came up once. CDR3 coding DNA: TGCGCCAGCAGCTCGGGGGCCTCTGGACAGGGAGCCTACGAGCAGTACTTC. It is translated as CASSSGASGQGAYEQYF. J is TRBJ2-7 and V is TRBV5-1, with 8 bases that match TRBD1. Germline loops: CDR1 SGHRS, CDR2 YFSETQ. The CDR3 has 17 residues. V trimming: 3 bases; J trimming: 2 bases; junction bases outside the gene matches: 13.

The chain couples TRBV5-6 to TRBJ1-3; D not certain. V lost 2 bases and J lost 0, with 0 bases in between. The CDR3 consists of 12 residues. Germline assignment: CDR1 SGHDT and CDR2 YYEEEE. The CDR3 DNA reads as TGTGCCAGCAGCTTCTCTGGAAACACCATATATTTT. Its protein product is CASSFSGNTIYF.

The rearrangement links TRBV27 to TRBJ1-2; tentatively, D is TRBD1 (5 bases). V lost 6 bases and J 5 bases, leaving 13 bases between the germline ends. Germline CDR1 is MNHEY and CDR2 is SMNVEV (reference sequence). This CDR3 spans 13 amino acids. The CDR3 DNA is TGTGCCAGCAGGGGACCGACGAATTATGGCTACACCTTC. Translation: CASRGPTNYGYTF.

This clone was seen a single time. The CDR3 region has the DNA TGTGCCAGTAGTACTAGCGGGAGCTACAATGAGCAGTTCTTC. Translating gives CASSTSGSYNEQFF. The chain employs TRBV19 and TRBJ2-1, with 10 bases fitting TRBD2. V shed 4 bases and J 3 bases; nucleotides not matched to a gene: 0. The CDR3 consists of 14 residues. Germline CDR1 reads LNHDA; CDR2 reads SQIVND (reference sequence).

The V and J genes are TRBV21-1 and TRBJ2-7; the table assigns TRBD2, which was not confirmed against the DNA. TRBV21-1 is a pseudogene. The CDR3 consists of 16 residues. The CDR3 loop is CASSNVGTSLSYEQYF. The CDR3 coding sequence is TGTGCCAGCAGCAATGTAGGGACTAGCCTATCCTACGAGCAGTACTTC.

V usage is TRBV14 and J usage is TRBJ2-7, with 12 bases aligning to TRBD2. Per the germline V gene, CDR1 is SGHDN and CDR2 is FVKESK. The CDR3 loop spans 20 amino acids. V shed 3 bases, J shed 1 base, and the junction held 16 bases outside the gene matches. CDR3 bases: TGTGCCAGCAGCCAGACTCCCTTTCTAGCGGGAGGGCCGGAATCCTACGAGCAGTACTTC. Translating gives CASSQTPFLAGGPESYEQYF.

The chain couples TRBV28 to TRBJ2-3; D perhaps matches TRBD2 (5 bases). V was cut by 6 bases and J by 5 bases, with 24 bases left in between. The CDR3 sequence is 17 residues long. Per the germline V gene, CDR1 is MDHEN and CDR2 is SYDVKM. In DNA, the CDR3 is TGTGCCAGCAGCGGACCCCGGTTGCGGAGGAGTGTAGATACGCAGTATTTT. Translation gives CASSGPRLRRSVDTQYF.

The gene calls are TRBV7-2 and TRBJ1-1, with D unclear. The germline CDR1 and CDR2 sequences are SGHTA and FQGNSA. CDR3 length: 13 residues. Trimming removed 3 bases at V and 0 bases at J, with 5 bases between. The CDR3 DNA is TGTGCCAGCAGCTTGGATATGAACACTGAAGCTTTCTTT. Its protein product is CASSLDMNTEAFF.

The chain employs TRBV9 and TRBJ2-2; 12 nucleotides line up with TRBD2. The CDR3 is 17 amino acids. Per the germline V gene, CDR1 is SGDLS and CDR2 is YYNGEE. With 0 bases clipped from V and 5 bases from J, the junction kept 5 bases outside the gene matches. CDR3 amino acids: CASSVELAGGRTGELFF. DNA of the CDR3: TGTGCCAGCAGCGTAGAACTAGCGGGAGGAAGGACCGGGGAGCTGTTTTTT.

The chain is built from TRBV9 and TRBJ2-5; D could derive from TRBD1 or TRBD2 (5 bases each). This CDR3 has 15 amino acids. Germline V gene data show CDR1 as SGDLS and CDR2 as YYNGEE. Between the trimmed V and J ends, which lost 0 bases and 5 bases, there was a span of 14 bases. CDR3 sequence reads: CASSVGGLAGETQYF. The CDR3 DNA is TGTGCCAGCAGCGTAGGAGGGCTAGCAGGGGAGACCCAGTACTTC.